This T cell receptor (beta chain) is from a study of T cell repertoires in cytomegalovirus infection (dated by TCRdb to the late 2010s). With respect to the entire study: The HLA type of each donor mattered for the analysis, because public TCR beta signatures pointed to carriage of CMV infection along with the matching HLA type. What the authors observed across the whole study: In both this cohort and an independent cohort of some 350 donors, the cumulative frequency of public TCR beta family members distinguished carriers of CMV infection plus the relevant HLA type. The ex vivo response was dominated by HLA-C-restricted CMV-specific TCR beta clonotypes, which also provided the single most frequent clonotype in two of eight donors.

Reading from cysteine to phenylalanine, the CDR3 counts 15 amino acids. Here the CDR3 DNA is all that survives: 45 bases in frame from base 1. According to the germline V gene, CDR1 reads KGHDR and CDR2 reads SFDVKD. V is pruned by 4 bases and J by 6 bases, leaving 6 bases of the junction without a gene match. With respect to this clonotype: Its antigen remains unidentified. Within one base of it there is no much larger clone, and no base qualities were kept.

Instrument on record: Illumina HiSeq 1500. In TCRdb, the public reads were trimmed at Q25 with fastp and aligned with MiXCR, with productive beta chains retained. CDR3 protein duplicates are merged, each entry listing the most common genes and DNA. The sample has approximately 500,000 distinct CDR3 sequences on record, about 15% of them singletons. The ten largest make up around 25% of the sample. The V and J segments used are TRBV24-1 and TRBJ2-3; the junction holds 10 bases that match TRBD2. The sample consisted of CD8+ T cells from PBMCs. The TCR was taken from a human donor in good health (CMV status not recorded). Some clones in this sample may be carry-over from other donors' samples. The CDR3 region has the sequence CATSDWLAGVDTQYF. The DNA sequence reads TGTGCCACCAGTGACTGGCTAGCGGGAGTTGATACGCAGTATTTT.